The clone carrying this TCR beta chain was detected a few times. Its antigen remains unidentified. These data come from a study of CD8+ T cells in alopecia areata. Findings and caveats of the study: Normal scalp showed lower clonality than lesional scalp, especially alopecia totalis/universalis. There were also resident alphabeta T cells of normal skin sequenced in scalp samples.

Per the germline V gene, CDR1 is KGHSH and CDR2 is LQKENI. V was clipped by 3 bases and J by 3 bases, with 12 bases between them. CDR3 length: 15 residues. Sequencing templates came from extracted RNA that was reverse transcribed into cDNA. Libraries were prepared by immunoSEQ multiplex PCR; TCRdb keeps only in-frame clonotypes and omits some of them. The data show roughly 150,000 clones, with around 57% seen just once and about 4.3% held by the top ten. This sequence joins TRBV18 and TRBJ2-1; either TRBD1 or TRBD2 may supply D (6 bases each). The sample taken for sequencing was CD4+ T cells sorted from blood. This receptor was obtained from a human donor in good health. The CDR3 region is CASSPSGGVYNEQFF. CDR3 in DNA: TGTGCCAGCTCACCCTCCGGGGGCGTCTACAATGAGCAGTTCTTC. Full variable domain (missing parts from reference TRBV18 and TRBJ2-1): NAGVMQNPRHLVRRRGQEARLRCSPMKGHSHVYWYRQLPEEGLKFMVYLQKENIIDESGMPKERFSAEFPKEGPSILRIQQVVRGDSAAYFCASSPSGGVYNEQFFGPGTRLTVL.